The T cell receptor (beta chain) described here comes from a study of T-cell reconstitution after alpha-beta-depleted transplantation in children. Findings and caveats of the study: A year had passed since transplant, and T-cell counts and diversity by then came mostly from newly produced T cells.

V was shortened by 5 bases and J by 2 bases, with 13 bases between the two germline ends. The CDR3 is 14 amino acids. Germline CDR1 and CDR2: MNHEY and SMNVEV (reference sequence). The library targeted TCRbeta and was prepared with unique molecular identifiers. TCRdb re-analysed the PCR reads in MiXCR, keeping a single row per CDR3 protein. The sample carries about 58,000 distinct CDR3 sequences, 40% to 45% recorded once. Details on this clonotype: What it binds is not known.

This clonotype was obtained from a male patient under 18 who had a stem cell transplant for acute lymphoblastic leukemia, so the T cells may come from the graft donor. The rearrangement links TRBV27 to TRBJ2-7; D is unclear. Sequences were derived from PBMCs, mostly from graft donor cells, sampled 360 days after TCRalphabeta/CD19-depleted stem cell transplant. CDR3 DNA: TGTGCCAGCAGTGCCACAGACGAGACCTACGAGCAGTACTTC. Protein sequence: CASSATDETYEQYF.